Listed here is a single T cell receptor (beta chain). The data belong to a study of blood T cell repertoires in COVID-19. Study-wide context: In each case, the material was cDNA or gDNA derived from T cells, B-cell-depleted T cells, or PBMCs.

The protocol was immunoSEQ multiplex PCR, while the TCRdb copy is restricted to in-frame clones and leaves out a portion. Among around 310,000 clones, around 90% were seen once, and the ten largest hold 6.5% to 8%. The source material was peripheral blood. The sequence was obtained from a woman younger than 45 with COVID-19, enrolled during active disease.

The CDR3 nucleotides are TGTGCCAGCAGTGACCCTGACTGGGGCTACACCTTC. Protein product: CASSDPDWGYTF. This rearrangement joins TRBV6-4 to TRBJ1-2; D not resolved. Germline CDR1 is MRHNA and CDR2 is SNTAGT. The CDR3 spans 12 residues. V was shortened by 2 bases and J by 8 bases, with 9 bases between the two germline ends.